The present T cell receptor beta chain was sequenced within a study of blood T cells in healthy people across ages. The study, taken as a whole, reports: Expanded clonotype shifts may have been confounded, as the donors had an unknown CMV status.

As for this clonotype: Antigen: not known.

The use of a sample-barcoded 5' primer and a J-beta primer mix characterized a second PCR of roughly 7 to 11 cycles. MiXCR, run by TCRdb on the 5' RACE reads, gives a single entry per CDR3 protein. The sample gives roughly 1.9 million distinct CDR3 sequences, roughly 43% of which show up once; about 21% is in the top ten. Trimming shortened V by 4 bases and J by 2 bases, and 13 bases separated the two germline ends. The CDR3 spans 15 residues. Germline CDR1 is SGHDN and CDR2 is FVKESK. The TCR sequence derives from a human donor in good health. What was sequenced was blood. The chain carries TRBV14 and TRBJ2-3; no definite D call. The chain's CDR3 is CASSPLVSVTDTQYF. The CDR3 bases are TGTGCCAGCAGCCCCTTGGTGTCTGTCACAGATACGCAGTATTTT.